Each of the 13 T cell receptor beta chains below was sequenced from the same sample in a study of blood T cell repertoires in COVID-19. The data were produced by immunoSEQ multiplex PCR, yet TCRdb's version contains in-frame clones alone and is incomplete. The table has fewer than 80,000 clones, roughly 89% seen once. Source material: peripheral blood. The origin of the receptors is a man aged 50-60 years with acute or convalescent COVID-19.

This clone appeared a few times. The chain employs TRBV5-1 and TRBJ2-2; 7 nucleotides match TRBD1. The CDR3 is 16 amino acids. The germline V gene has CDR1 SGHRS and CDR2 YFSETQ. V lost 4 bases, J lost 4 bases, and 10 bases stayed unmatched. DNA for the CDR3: TGCGCCAGCAGCCCCTATACAGGGGCGGTCACCGGGGAGCTGTTTTTT. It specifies CASSPYTGAVTGELFF.

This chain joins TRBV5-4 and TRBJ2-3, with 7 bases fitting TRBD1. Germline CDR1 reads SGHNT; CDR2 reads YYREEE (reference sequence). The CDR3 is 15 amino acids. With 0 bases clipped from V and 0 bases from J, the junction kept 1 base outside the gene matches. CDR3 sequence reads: CASSLGQGSTDTQYF. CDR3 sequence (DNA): TGTGCCAGCAGCTTGGGACAGGGTAGCACAGATACGCAGTATTTT.

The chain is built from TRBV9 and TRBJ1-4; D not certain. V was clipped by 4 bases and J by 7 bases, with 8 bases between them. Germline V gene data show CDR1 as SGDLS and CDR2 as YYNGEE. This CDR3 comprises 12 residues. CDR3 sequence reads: CASSPRGEKLFF. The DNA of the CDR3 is TGTGCCAGCAGCCCGCGGGGTGAAAAACTGTTTTTT. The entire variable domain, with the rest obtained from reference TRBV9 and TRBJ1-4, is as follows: DSGVTQTPKHLITATGQRVTLRCSPRSGDLSVYWYQQSLDQGLQFLIQYYNGEERAKGNILERFSAQQFPDLHSELNLSSLELGDSALYFCASSPRGEKLFFGSGTQLSVL.

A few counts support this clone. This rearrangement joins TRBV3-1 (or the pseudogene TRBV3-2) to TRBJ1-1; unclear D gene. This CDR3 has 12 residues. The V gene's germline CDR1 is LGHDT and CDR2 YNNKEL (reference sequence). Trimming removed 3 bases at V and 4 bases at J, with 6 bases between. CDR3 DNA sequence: TGTGCCAGCAGCCAGACAATCACTGAAGCTTTCTTT. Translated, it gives CASSQTITEAFF.

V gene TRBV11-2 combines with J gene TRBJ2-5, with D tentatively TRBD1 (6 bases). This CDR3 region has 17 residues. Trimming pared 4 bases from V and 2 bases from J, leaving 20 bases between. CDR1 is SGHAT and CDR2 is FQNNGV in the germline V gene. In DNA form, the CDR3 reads TGTGCCAGCAGCTCCCCAGTTAGGGGGAGTGAACAAGAGACCCAGTACTTC. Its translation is CASSSPVRGSEQETQYF.

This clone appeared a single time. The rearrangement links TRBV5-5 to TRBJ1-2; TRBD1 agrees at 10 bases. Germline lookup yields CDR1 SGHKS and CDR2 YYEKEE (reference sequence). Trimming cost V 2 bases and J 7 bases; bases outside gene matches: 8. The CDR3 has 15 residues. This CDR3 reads CASSFEDRGRGGYTF. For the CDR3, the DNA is TGTGCCAGCAGCTTCGAAGACAGGGGGCGAGGTGGCTACACCTTC.

Here the CDR3 reads CAVYRGGSADTQYF. CDR3 coding DNA: TGTGCCGTCTACCGGGGCGGGAGCGCAGATACGCAGTATTTT. This chain uses TRBV6-6 with TRBJ2-3, with TRBD2 matching over 7 bases. The V segment lost 11 bases and the J segment 4 bases; nucleotides outside the gene matches: 12. The V gene's germline CDR1 is MNHNY and CDR2 SVGAGI (reference sequence). This CDR3 is built from 14 residues.

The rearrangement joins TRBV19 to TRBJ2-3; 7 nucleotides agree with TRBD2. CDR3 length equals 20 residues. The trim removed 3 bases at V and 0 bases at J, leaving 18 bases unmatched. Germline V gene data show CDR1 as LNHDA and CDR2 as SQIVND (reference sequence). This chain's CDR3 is CASSIQGVRAGGISTDTQYF. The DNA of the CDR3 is TGTGCCAGTAGTATTCAGGGTGTGAGGGCCGGGGGGATTAGCACAGATACGCAGTATTTT.

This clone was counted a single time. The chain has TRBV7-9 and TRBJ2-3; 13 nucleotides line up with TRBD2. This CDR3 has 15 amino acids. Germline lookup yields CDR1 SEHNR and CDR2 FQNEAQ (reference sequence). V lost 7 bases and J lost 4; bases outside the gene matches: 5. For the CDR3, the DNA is TGTGCCAGCATCCGGACTAGCGGGAGTTCAGATACGCAGTATTTT. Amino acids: CASIRTSGSSDTQYF.

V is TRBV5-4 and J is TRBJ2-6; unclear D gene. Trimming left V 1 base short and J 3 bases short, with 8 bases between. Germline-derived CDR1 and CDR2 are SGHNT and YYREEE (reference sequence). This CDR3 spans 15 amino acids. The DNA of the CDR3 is TGTGCCAGCAGCTTGTTCCTAGGTGGGGCCAACGTCCTGACTTTC. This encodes CASSLFLGGANVLTF.

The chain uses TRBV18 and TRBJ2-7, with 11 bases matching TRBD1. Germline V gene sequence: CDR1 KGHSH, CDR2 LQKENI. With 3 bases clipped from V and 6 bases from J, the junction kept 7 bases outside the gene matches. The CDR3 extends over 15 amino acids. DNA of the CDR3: TGTGCCAGCTCACCGGTCCGGACAGGGGGCCTCGAGCAGTACTTC. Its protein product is CASSPVRTGGLEQYF.

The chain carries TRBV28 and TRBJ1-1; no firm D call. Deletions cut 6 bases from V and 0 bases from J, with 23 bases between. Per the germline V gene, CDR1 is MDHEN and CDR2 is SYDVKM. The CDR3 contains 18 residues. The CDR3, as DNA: TGTGCCAGCAGCAATTATAGAGGATCCTCTCGGTTGAACACTGAAGCTTTCTTT. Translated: CASSNYRGSSRLNTEAFF.

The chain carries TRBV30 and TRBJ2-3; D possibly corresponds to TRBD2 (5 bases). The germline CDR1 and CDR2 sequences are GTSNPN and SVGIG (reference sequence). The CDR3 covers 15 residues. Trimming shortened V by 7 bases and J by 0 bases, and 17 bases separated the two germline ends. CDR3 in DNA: TGTGCCTCCTCCCTCAGCGGACCGAGCACAGATACGCAGTATTTT. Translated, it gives CASSLSGPSTDTQYF.